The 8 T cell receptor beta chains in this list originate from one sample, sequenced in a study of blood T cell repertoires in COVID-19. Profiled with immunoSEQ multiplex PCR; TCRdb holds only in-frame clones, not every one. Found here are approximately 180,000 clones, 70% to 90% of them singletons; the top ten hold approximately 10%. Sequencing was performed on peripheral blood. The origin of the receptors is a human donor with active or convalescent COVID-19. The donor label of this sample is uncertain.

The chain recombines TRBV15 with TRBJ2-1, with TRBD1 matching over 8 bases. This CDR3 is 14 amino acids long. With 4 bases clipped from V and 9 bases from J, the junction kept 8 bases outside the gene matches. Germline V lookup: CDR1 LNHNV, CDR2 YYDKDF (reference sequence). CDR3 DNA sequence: TGTGCCACCAGCAAAAAATCAGGGGGCAGTGAGCAGTTCTTC. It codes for CATSKKSGGSEQFF.

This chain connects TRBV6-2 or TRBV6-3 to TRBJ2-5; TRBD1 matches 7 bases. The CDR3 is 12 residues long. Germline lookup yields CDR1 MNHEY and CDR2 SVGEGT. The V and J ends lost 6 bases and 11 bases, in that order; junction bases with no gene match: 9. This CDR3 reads CASSLQGTLQYF. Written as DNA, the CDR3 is TGTGCCAGCAGCCTACAGGGGACCTTGCAGTACTTC.

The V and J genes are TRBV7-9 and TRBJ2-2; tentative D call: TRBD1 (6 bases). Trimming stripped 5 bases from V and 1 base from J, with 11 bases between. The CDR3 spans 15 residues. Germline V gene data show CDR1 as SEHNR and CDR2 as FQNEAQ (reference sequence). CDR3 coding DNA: TGTGCCAGCAGCCTACAGGGTAGGAACACCGGGGAGCTGTTTTTT. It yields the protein CASSLQGRNTGELFF.

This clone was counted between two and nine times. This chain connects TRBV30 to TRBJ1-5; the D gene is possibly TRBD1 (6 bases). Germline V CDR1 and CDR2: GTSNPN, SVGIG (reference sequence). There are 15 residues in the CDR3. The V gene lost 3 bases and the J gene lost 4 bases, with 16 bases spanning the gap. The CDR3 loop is CAWSPLDRPNQPQHF. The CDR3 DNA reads TGTGCCTGGAGCCCGCTTGACAGGCCAAATCAGCCCCAGCATTTT.

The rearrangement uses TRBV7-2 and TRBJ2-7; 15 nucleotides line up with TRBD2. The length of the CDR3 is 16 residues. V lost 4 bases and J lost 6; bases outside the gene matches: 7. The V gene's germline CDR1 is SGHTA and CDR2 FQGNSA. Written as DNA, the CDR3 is TGTGCCAGCAGCTGGACTAGCGGGAGGGCCGGGCCCGAGCAGTACTTC. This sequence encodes CASSWTSGRAGPEQYF.

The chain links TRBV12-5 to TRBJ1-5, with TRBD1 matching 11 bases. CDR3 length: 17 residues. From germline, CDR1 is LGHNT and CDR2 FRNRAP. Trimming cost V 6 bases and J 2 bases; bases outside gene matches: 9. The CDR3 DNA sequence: TGTGCTAGTGGCCAAGGGACAGGGGGAAGGGGCAATCAGCCCCAGCATTTT. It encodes CASGQGTGGRGNQPQHF.

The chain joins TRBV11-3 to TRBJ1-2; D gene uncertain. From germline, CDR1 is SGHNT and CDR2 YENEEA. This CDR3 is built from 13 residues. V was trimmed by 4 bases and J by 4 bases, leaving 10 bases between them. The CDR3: CASSSVYSYGYTF. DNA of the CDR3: TGTGCCAGCAGCTCTGTCTACAGCTATGGCTACACCTTC. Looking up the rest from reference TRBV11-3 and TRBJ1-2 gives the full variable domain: EAGVVQSPRYKIIEKKQPVAFWCNPISGHNTLYWYLQNLGQGPELLIRYENEEAVDDSQLPKDRFSAERLKGVDSTLKIQPAELGDSAVYLCASSSVYSYGYTFGSGTRLTVV.

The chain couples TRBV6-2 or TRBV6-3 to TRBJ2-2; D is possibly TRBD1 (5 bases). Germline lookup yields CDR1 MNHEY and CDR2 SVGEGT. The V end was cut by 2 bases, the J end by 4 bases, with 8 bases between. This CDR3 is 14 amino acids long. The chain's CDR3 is CASSYDSPTGELFF. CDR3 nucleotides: TGTGCCAGCAGTTACGACAGCCCCACCGGGGAGCTGTTTTTT.